The sequence of this TCR beta chain was determined in a study of blood T cell repertoires in COVID-19. With 8 bases clipped from V and 5 bases from J, the junction kept 10 bases outside the gene matches. CDR3 length: 15 amino acids. Germline V gene lookup returns CDR1 MDHEN and CDR2 SYDVKM. This clone was counted a single time. Profiling relied on immunoSEQ multiplex PCR, and the TCRdb table lists in-frame clones only, not all of them. This sample has 150,000 or so clones, with more than 60% found just once. The chain has TRBV28 and TRBJ2-5; 11 nucleotides line up with TRBD2. Sequencing was performed on peripheral blood. This clonotype was sampled from a woman in her forties or fifties with active or convalescent COVID-19. CDR3 in amino acids: CASGTLASGRETQYF. The CDR3 DNA follows: TGTGCCAGCGGAACCTTGGCTAGCGGGAGGGAGACCCAGTACTTC. Complete variable domain (other parts from reference TRBV28 and TRBJ2-5): DVKVTQSSRYLVKRTGEKVFLECVQDMDHENMFWYRQDPGLGLRLIYFSYDVKMKEKGDIPEGYSVSREKKERFSLILESASTNQTSMYLCASGTLASGRETQYFGPGTRLLVL.